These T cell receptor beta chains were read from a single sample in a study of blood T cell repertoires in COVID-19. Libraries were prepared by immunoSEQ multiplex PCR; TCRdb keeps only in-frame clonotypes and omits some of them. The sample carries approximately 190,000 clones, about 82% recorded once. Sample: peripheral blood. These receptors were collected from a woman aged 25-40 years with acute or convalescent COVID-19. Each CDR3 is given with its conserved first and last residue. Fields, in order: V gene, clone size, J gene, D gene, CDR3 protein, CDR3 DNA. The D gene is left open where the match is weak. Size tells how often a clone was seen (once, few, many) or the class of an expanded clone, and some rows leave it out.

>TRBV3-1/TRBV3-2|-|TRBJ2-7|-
CASSQAGGEGEQYF
TGTGCCAGCAGCCAAGCAGGAGGCGAAGGCGAGCAGTACTTC
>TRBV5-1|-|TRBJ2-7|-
CASSLAVATYEQYF
TGCGCCAGCAGCTTGGCGGTAGCTACCTACGAGCAGTACTTC
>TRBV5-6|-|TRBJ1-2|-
CASSLPQGSNYGYTF
TGTGCCAGCAGCTTGCCACAGGGCTCCAACTATGGCTACACCTTC
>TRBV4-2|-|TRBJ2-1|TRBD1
CASNPGQDNEQFF
TGTGCCAGCAACCCGGGACAGGACAATGAGCAGTTCTTC
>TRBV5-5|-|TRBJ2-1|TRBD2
CASSLSGGKQFF
TGTGCCAGCAGCTTAAGCGGGGGAAAGCAGTTCTTC
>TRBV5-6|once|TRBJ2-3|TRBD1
CASSLTGEDTDTQYF
TGTGCCAGCAGTTTAACAGGGGAAGACACAGATACGCAGTATTTT
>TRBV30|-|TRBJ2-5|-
CAWTLLGQSKETQYF
TGTGCCTGGACCTTACTCGGACAGTCTAAAGAGACCCAGTACTTC
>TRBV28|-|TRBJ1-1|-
CASRYYQGRFTEAFF
TGTGCCAGCAGATATTACCAGGGGAGATTCACTGAAGCTTTCTTT
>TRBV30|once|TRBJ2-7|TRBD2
CAWSGSGGAYEQYF
TGTGCCTGGAGTGGTAGCGGGGGAGCCTACGAGCAGTACTTC
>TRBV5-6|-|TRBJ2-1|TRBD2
CASSLAGGPRGEQFF
TGTGCCAGCAGCTTAGCGGGAGGGCCTCGGGGGGAGCAGTTCTTC